The clone carrying this TCR beta chain was observed a handful of times. Its antigen is undetermined. The source of the sample is a study of T cells in Graves' hyperthyroidism and ophthalmopathy. Findings of the study overall: Ophthalmopathy was distinguished from stable hyperthyroidism by 13 V-J signatures. In validation, the model predicted ophthalmopathy. These predictions came a median approximately six months before onset.

The hyperthyroidism was newly diagnosed and had lasted under 2 months; the patients were aged 18 to 65. The source material, RNA transcripts, was used to amplify TCR beta CDR3 regions. TCR CDR3 underwent first-round RT-PCR with the HTBI primer set. A single record per CDR3 protein comes from TCRdb applying MiXCR to the multiplex PCR reads. The sample carries roughly 570,000 distinct CDR3 sequences, around 42% recorded once. This CDR3 spans 15 amino acids. Germline assignment: CDR1 KGHSH and CDR2 LQKENI. Trimming stripped 1 base from V and 3 bases from J, with 9 bases between. The chain links TRBV18 to TRBJ2-2; D unclear. This receptor was taken from a woman under 30 with Graves' hyperthyroidism. The sample comprised peripheral blood or thyroid tissue (not recorded which). In nucleotides, the CDR3 is TGTGCCAGCTCACCACTGGACCCATACACCGGGGAGCTGTTTTTT. This encodes CASSPLDPYTGELFF.